This T cell receptor (beta chain) is drawn from a study of blood T cells in healthy people across ages. The second PCR ran roughly 6 to 12 cycles with a sample-barcoded 5' primer and J-beta primers. Every molecule of cDNA carried a tag from a template-switch adaptor with 12 random nucleotides. Each CDR3 protein gets one entry after TCRdb re-called the 5' RACE reads with MiXCR. The sample has approximately 900,000 distinct CDR3 sequences, approximately 49% seen once; the top ten hold roughly 13%. The TCR was taken from a man aged 25-40 years in good health. The sample consisted of blood.

The CDR3 region is CASSQRASGHGYTF. CDR3 DNA sequence: TGTGCCAGCAGCCAAAGGGCCTCCGGGCATGGCTACACCTTC. The chain joins TRBV3-1 to TRBJ1-2; D ambiguous. Germline CDR1 reads LGHDT; CDR2 reads YNNKEL (reference sequence). V dropped 2 bases and J dropped 6 bases, with 13 bases sitting between them. The CDR3 consists of 14 residues.